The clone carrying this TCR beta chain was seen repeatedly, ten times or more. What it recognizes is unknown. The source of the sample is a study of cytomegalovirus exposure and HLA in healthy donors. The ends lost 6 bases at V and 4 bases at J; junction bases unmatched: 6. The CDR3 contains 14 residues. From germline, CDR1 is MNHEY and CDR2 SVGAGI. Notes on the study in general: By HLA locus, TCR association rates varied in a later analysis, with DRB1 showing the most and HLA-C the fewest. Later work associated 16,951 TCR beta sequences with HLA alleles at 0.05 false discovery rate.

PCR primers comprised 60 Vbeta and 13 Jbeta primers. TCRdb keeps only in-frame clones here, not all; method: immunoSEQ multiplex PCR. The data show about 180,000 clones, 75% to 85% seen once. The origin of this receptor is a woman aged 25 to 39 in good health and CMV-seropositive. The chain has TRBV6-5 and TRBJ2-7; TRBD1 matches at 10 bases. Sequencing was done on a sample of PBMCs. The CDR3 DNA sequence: TGTGCCAGCAGCCGGGACAGGGGCCTTTACGAGCAGTACTTC. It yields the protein CASSRDRGLYEQYF.